The TCR beta chain under discussion was sequenced for a study of shared clonotypes between healthy human individuals. Study-wide results and caveats: Tissues were not sampled, only blood, and their repertoires likely differ.

V was clipped by 6 bases and J by 2 bases, with 14 bases between them. The germline CDR1 and CDR2 sequences are SGHTA and FQGNSA. The CDR3 sequence is 15 residues long. With regard to this clone: The antigen remains undetermined.

The run depth of the assay was deep. Unsorted PBMC DNA sequencing spanned ten immunoSEQ deep assay plates. Libraries were prepared by immunoSEQ multiplex PCR; TCRdb keeps only in-frame clonotypes and omits some of them. Among 470,000 or so clones listed, about 85% were seen once. This TCR derives from a woman aged 40-49 years in good health. Some clones in this sample may be carry-over from other donors' samples. This rearrangement joins TRBV7-2 to TRBJ1-5; D is unresolved. The sequencing input was PBMCs. CDR3 sequence: CASRVGGYGNQPQHF. As DNA, the CDR3 is TGTGCCAGCAGGGTAGGAGGGTACGGCAATCAGCCCCAGCATTTT.